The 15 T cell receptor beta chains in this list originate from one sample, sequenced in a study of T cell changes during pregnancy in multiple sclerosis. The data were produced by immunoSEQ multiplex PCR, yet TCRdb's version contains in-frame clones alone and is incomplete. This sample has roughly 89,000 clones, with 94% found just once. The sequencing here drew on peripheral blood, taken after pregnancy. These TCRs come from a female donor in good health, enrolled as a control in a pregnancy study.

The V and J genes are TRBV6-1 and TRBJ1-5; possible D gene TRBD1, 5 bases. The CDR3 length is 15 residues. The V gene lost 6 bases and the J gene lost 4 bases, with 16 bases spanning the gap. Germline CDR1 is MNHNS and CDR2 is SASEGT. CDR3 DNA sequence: TGTGCCAGCAGGCCCACCGGGACTTCTAATCAGCCCCAGCATTTT. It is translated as CASRPTGTSNQPQHF.

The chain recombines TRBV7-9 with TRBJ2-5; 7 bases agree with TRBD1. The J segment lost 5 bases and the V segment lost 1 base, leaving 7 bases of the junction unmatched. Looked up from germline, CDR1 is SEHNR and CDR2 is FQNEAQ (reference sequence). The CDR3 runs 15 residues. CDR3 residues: CASSLETGTGETQYF. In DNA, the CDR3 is TGTGCCAGCAGCTTAGAGACAGGGACCGGTGAGACCCAGTACTTC.

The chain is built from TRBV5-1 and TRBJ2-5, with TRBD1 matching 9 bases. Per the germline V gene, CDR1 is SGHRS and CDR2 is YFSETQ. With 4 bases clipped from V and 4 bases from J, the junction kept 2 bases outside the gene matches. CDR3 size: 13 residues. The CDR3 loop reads CASSVTGGETQYF. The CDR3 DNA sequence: TGCGCCAGCAGCGTGACAGGGGGAGAGACCCAGTACTTC.

The CDR3 DNA reads TGTGCCAGCAAGCAGTGGGAGTACGGCGGGGAGCTGTTTTTT. Translated: CASKQWEYGGELFF. V gene TRBV6-4 combines with J gene TRBJ2-2, with D possibly being TRBD2 (5 bases). The CDR3 loop spans 14 amino acids. CDR1 MRHNA and CDR2 SNTAGT come from the germline V gene. V was trimmed by 7 bases and J by 7 bases, leaving 16 bases between them.

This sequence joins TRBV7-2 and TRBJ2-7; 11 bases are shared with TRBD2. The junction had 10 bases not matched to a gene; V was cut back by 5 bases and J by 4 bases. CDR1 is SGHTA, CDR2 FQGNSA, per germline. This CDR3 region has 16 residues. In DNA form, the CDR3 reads TGTGCCAGCAGCCCATTTAGCGGGAGGGCCGGGTACGAGCAGTACTTC. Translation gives CASSPFSGRAGYEQYF.

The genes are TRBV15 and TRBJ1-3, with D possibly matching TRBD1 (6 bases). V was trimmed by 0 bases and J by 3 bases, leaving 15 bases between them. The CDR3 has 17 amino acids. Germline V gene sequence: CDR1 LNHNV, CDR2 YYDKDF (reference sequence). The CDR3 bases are TGTGCCACCAGCAGAGATCCCGAGGGGGGGCTTGGAAACACCATATATTTT. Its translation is CATSRDPEGGLGNTIYF.

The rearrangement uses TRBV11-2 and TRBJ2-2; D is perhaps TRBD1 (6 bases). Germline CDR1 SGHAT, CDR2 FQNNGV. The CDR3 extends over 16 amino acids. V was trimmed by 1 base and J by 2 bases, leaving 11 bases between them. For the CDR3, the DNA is TGTGCCAGCAGCTTAGTTTGGACAGTCAACACCGGGGAGCTGTTTTTT. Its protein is CASSLVWTVNTGELFF.

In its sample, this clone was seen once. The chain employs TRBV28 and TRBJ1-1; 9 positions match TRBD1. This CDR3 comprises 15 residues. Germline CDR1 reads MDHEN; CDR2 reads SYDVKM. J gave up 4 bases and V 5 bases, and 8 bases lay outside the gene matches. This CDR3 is CASSRGGTGITEAFF. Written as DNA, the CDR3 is TGTGCCAGCAGTCGGGGAGGGACAGGGATCACTGAAGCTTTCTTT.

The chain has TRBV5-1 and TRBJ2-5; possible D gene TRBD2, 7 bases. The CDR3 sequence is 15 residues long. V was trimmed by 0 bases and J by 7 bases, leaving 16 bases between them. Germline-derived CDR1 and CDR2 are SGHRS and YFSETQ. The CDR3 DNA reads TGCGCCAGCAGCTTGGGAGGCGGGGGCGAAATGACCCAGTACTTC. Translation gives CASSLGGGGEMTQYF.

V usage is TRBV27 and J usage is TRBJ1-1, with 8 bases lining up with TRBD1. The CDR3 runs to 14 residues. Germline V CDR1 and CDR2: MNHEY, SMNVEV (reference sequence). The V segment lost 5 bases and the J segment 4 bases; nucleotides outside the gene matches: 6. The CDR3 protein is CASSKDRVSTEAFF. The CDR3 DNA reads TGTGCCAGCAGTAAGGACAGGGTTAGCACTGAAGCTTTCTTT.

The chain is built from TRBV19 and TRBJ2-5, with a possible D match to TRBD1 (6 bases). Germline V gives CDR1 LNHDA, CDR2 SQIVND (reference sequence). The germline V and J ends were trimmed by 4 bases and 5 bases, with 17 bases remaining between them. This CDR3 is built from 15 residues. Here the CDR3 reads CASSTYRVFGETQYF. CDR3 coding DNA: TGTGCCAGTAGTACTTACAGGGTATTCGGCGAGACCCAGTACTTC. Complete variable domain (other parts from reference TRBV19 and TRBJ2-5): DGGITQSPKYLFRKEGQNVTLSCEQNLNHDAMYWYRQDPGQGLRLIYYSQIVNDFQKGDIAEGYSVSREKKESFPLTVTSAQKNPTAFYLCASSTYRVFGETQYFGPGTRLLVL.

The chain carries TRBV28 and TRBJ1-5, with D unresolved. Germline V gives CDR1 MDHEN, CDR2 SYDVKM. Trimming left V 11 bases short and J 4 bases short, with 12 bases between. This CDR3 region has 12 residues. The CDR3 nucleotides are TGTGCCGTTGGTAGCGGAAATCAGCCCCAGCATTTT. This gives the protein CAVGSGNQPQHF.

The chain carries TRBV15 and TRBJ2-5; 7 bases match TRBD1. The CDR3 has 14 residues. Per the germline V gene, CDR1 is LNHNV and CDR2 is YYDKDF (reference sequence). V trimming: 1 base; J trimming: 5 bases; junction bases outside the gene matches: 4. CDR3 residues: CATSRATGMETQYF. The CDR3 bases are TGTGCCACCAGCAGAGCGACAGGGATGGAGACCCAGTACTTC. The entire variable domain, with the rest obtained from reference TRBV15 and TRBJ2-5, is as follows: DAMVIQNPRYQVTQFGKPVTLSCSQTLNHNVMYWYQQKSSQAPKLLFHYYDKDFNNEADTPDNFQSRRPNTSFCFLDIRSPGLGDTAMYLCATSRATGMETQYFGPGTRLLVL.

The CDR3 DNA is TGTGCCAGCGGGCCGCCCCACGAGCAGTACTTC. The encoded protein is CASGPPHEQYF. The chain has TRBV28 and TRBJ2-7; D gene unclear. The CDR3 extends over 11 amino acids. Germline loops: CDR1 MDHEN, CDR2 SYDVKM. V lost 8 bases, J lost 5 bases, and 10 bases lay in between.

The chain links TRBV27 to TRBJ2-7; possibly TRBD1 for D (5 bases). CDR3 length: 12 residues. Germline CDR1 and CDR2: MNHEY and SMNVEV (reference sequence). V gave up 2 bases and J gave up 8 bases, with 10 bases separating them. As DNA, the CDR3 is TGTGCCAGCAGTTTAGAAGGGGAAAAGCAGTACTTC. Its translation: CASSLEGEKQYF.